Sequencing of this T cell receptor (beta chain) was carried out in a study of blood T cell repertoires in COVID-19. As handled by the study authors: Reference gene primer amplification in the assay estimated nucleated cell counts. Sequencing was performed with immunoSEQ multiplex PCR; in TCRdb, only in-frame clones are kept and a portion is missing. The DNA gave D and trimming, while V, J and clone size come from that table. The data show approximately 160,000 clones, roughly four fifths seen once. The V gene lost 6 bases and the J gene lost 2 bases, with 12 bases spanning the gap. Germline V gives CDR1 KGHDR, CDR2 SFDVKD. The CDR3 sequence is 15 residues long.

The origin of this receptor is a man between 65 and 79 years old who had recovered from COVID-19. Sequenced input: peripheral blood. The V call is TRBV24-1, the J call TRBJ2-2; D might be TRBD2 (6 bases). The CDR3 coding sequence is TGTGCCACCAGTACCACGGGACTTAACACCGGGGAGCTGTTTTTT. Amino acids: CATSTTGLNTGELFF.